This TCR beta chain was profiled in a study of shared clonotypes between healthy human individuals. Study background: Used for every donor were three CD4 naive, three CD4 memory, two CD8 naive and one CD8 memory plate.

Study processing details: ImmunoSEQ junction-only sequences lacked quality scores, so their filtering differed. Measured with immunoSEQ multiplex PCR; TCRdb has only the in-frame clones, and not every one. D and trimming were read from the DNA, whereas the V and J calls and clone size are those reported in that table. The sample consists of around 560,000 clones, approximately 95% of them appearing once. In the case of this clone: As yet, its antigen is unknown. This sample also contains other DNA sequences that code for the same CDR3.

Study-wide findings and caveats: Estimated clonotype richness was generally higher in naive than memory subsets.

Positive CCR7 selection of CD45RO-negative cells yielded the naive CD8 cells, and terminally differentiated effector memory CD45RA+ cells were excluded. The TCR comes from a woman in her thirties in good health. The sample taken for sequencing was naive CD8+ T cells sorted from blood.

The CDR3: CSVGTGELFF. The DNA for the CDR3 is TGCAGCGTGGGTACCGGGGAGCTGTTTTTT. This rearrangement joins TRBV29-1 to TRBJ2-2, with unresolved D. The germline CDR1 and CDR2 sequences are SQVTM and ANQGSEA. The CDR3 totals 10 residues. Trimming removed 6 bases at V and 5 bases at J, with 4 bases between.